These T cell receptor beta chains were read from a single sample in a study of blood T cell repertoires in COVID-19. The repertoire was sequenced with immunoSEQ multiplex PCR; TCRdb's copy has only in-frame clones and lacks some. The sample includes around 700,000 clones, over 80% seen only once; the top ten take roughly 0.25%. Material: peripheral blood. The receptor set was obtained from a woman younger than 35 with acute or convalescent COVID-19. Each CDR3 is given with its conserved first and last residue. Fields, in order: V gene, D gene, clone size, J gene, CDR3 protein, CDR3 DNA. The D gene is left open where the match is weak. For some rows the clone size is stated as once, few or many, or as a class when expanded; others skip it.

TRBV7-3	NA	NA	TRBJ2-2	CASSLYSGELFF	TGTGCCAGCAGCTTATATTCCGGGGAGCTGTTTTTT
TRBV5-6	TRBD1	NA	TRBJ2-7	CASSLGQGPHEQYF	TGTGCCAGCAGCTTGGGACAGGGTCCCCACGAGCAGTACTTC
TRBV7-9	TRBD2	NA	TRBJ2-7	CASSYPAGSSYEQYF	TGTGCCAGCAGCTACCCAGCGGGGTCTTCCTACGAGCAGTACTTC
TRBV27	TRBD1	few	TRBJ2-5	CASSLFGQGERETQYF	TGTGCCAGCAGTTTGTTTGGGCAGGGGGAAAGGGAGACCCAGTACTTC
TRBV5-8	NA	NA	TRBJ2-1	CASSPSLAPSYNEQFF	TGTGCCAGCAGCCCCTCTCTGGCCCCAAGCTACAATGAGCAGTTCTTC
TRBV4-1	TRBD1	few	TRBJ1-4	CASSQVSGGRLGKLFF	TGCGCCAGCAGCCAAGTTTCAGGGGGCAGGTTGGGGAAACTGTTTTTT
TRBV4-3	NA	NA	TRBJ1-1	CASSPGPHTTYTEAFF	TGCGCCAGCAGCCCTGGCCCCCACACCACGTACACTGAAGCTTTCTTT
TRBV28	TRBD2	NA	TRBJ2-3	CASSLYSQTSGGIADTQYF	TGTGCCAGCAGTTTATATTCCCAGACTAGCGGGGGTATAGCGGATACGCAGTATTTT
TRBV27	NA	NA	TRBJ1-5	CASSPSRGRQPQHF	TGTGCCAGCAGTCCGTCCAGGGGACGCCAGCCCCAGCATTTT
TRBV11-2	NA	NA	TRBJ1-1	CASSFQTVMNTEAFF	TGTGCCAGCAGCTTCCAGACTGTCATGAACACTGAAGCTTTCTTT